The subject of this entry is one T cell receptor beta chain. Its cognate antigen is unknown. This sample stems from a study of regulatory dendritic cells for organ transplantation. General observations from the study: The authors noted considerable between-person heterogeneity in alloreactive memory CD8+ cells.

The assay was immunoSEQ multiplex PCR, and TCRdb's table has in-frame clones only and misses some. The repertoire holds about 20,000 clones, with around three quarters as singletons. This CDR3 contains 15 residues. V dropped 2 bases and J dropped 9 bases, with 18 bases sitting between them. Per germline, CDR1 SGHTA and CDR2 FQGNSA. This receptor was obtained from a human donor in good health. Sequencing used memory CD4+ T cells from blood. The subset is: CD45RO+ memory T cells. This rearrangement joins TRBV7-2 to TRBJ2-3; D perhaps matches TRBD2 (5 bases). The CDR3 DNA is TGTGCCAGCAGCTTATTCCTCGCCGGTGGGAGAACGCAGTATTTT. This translates into CASSLFLAGGRTQYF.